This TCR beta chain was observed in a study of shared clonotypes between healthy human individuals. Turning to the study itself: Contributing individuals were a couple of females and three males aged 18 to 49. CD8 memory received one plate per donor, CD8 naive two, CD4 memory three and CD4 naive three.

Assay used: immunoSEQ multiplex PCR; TCRdb lists only in-frame clones, some missing. The data hold about 2 million clones, with approximately 94% observed a single time. The junction had 3 bases not matched to a gene; V was cut back by 7 bases and J by 3 bases. Per germline, CDR1 MNHNS and CDR2 SASEGT. The CDR3 runs 15 residues. As for this clone: Its antigen remains unknown.

Terminally differentiated effector memory CD45RA+ cells were excluded by CCR7 positive selection of CD45RO-negative cells. Regarding the study as a whole: Generation of non-shared clonotypes was less probable than generation of clonotypes shared by all four donors. Inspection by rarefaction showed sorted-subset sequencing to be incomplete despite large depth.

This chain joins TRBV6-1 and TRBJ2-7; 16 nucleotides agree with TRBD2. The clonotype originates from a man aged 18 to 30 in good health. The sample consisted of naive CD8+ T cells sorted from blood. The CDR3 loop reads CASMGTSGRVYEQYF. The CDR3 DNA follows: TGTGCCAGCATGGGGACTAGCGGGAGGGTCTACGAGCAGTACTTC.